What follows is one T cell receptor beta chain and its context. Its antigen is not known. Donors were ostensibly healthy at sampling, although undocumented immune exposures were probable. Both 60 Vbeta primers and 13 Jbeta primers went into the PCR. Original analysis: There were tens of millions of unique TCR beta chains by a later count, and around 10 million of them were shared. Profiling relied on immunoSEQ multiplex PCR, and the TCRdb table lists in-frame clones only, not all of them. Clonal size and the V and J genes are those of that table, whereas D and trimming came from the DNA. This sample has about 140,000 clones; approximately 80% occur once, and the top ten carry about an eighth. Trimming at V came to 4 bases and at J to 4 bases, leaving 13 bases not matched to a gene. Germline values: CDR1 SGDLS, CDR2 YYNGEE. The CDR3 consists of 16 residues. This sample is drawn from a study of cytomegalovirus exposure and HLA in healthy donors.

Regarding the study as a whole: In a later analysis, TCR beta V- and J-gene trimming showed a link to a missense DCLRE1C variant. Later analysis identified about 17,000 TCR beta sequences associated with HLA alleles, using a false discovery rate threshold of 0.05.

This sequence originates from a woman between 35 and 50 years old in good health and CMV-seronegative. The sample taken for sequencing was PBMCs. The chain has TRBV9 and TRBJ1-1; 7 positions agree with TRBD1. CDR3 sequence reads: CASSPRLRQGGTEAFF. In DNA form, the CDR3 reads TGTGCCAGCAGCCCGAGATTACGACAGGGTGGCACTGAAGCTTTCTTT.